The entry below gives a single TCR beta chain sequence along with its context. Which antigen it targets is not known. No per-base quality is available; no much larger clone lies one base away. Peripheral blood CD8+ and CD4+ T cells from healthy donors, Susac syndrome patients and multiple sclerosis patients were profiled using high-throughput TCR beta sequencing. Healthy donors were included as age- and sex-matched controls. Bulk CD8+ and CD4+ T cells were purified by magnetic negative isolation, while CD8+ TEMRA cells were enriched using FACS. Blood was collected in EDTA tubes and processed within 24 hours, with PBMCs isolated through density gradient centrifugation. PBMCs destined for TCR sequencing were cryopreserved in liquid nitrogen and later thawed in a 37 °C water bath. The sorted or isolated CD4+, CD8+ and CD8+ TEMRA cells had a purity of 90% or higher. In the germline V gene, CDR1 corresponds to SGHAT and CDR2 to FQNNGV. Measured from the cysteine to the valine, the CDR3 is 13 residues long. Solely the CDR3 DNA is kept, with 39 bases framed from the first base. V loses 0 bases of germline sequence and J loses 0 bases, and the interval between the two ends is 3 bases.

These data originate in a study of CD8 T cells in Susac syndrome (dated by TCRdb to about 2019). About the full investigation: Repertoire sequencing was used to test whether CD8+ T cell activation and differentiation in Susac syndrome was antigen driven. On the study overall, not on this receptor specifically: The TCR sequencing and HLA analysis was acknowledged to have included a relatively small number of individuals.

RNA was extracted with the RNeasy kit and roughly 0.5 to 1 ug was reverse transcribed using random hexamers. TCR beta CDR3 regions were amplified with the immunoSEQ multiplex PCR assay covering 54 Vbeta and 13 Jbeta segments. PCR amplification bias was corrected using a synthetic template baseline for primer optimization and computational correction. Per the original workflow: Reads were annotated to V, D and J genes per IMGT and analyzed with immunoSEQ Analyzer, keeping only productive sequences. Clonality was calculated as one minus the Shannon entropy normalized by log2 of the number of productive unique sequences. For each patient and control, public and private clones were evaluated within the 100 most prevalent clones. Susac-specific clones were defined as absent from healthy and MS cohorts, 1052 published viral clones and other ImmuneACCESS disease sequences. In TCRdb, the public reads were trimmed at Q25 with fastp and aligned with MiXCR, with productive beta chains retained. Rows are unified per CDR3 protein, each entry keeping the most common DNA and genes. TCRdb's processing, not the authors' own work, is the source of the V and J calls. This sample holds roughly 200,000 distinct CDR3 sequences; 95% were observed only once. Together, the top ten hold about 0.094% of the sample.

Specimen: CD4+ T cells from PBMCs. The clonotype comes from a human donor in good health. The V and J segments used are TRBV11-2 and TRBJ2-7; the D segment cannot be called with confidence. The CDR3 protein sequence reads: CASSLEISYEQYV. In nucleotide form, the sequence is TGTGCCAGCAGCTTAGAGATCTCCTACGAGCAGTACGTC.